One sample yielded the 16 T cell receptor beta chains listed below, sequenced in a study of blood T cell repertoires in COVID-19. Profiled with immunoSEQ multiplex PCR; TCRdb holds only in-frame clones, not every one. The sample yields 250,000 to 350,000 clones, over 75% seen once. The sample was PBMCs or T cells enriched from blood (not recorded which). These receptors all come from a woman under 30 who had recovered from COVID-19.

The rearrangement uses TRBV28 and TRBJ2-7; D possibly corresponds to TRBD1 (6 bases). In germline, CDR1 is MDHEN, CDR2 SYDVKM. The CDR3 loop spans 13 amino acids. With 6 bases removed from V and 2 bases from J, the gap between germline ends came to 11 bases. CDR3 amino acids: CASSSQGPYEQYF. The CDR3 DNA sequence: TGTGCCAGCAGCTCACAGGGCCCCTACGAGCAGTACTTC.

Written as DNA, the CDR3 is TGTGCCTGGAGTGTACAGTTGAACACTGAAGCTTTCTTT. This encodes CAWSVQLNTEAFF. The chain joins TRBV30 to TRBJ1-1, with D uncertain. V gave up 0 bases and J gave up 0 bases, with 5 bases separating them. CDR3 length: 13 residues. CDR1 and CDR2 from the germline V gene are GTSNPN and SVGIG (reference sequence).

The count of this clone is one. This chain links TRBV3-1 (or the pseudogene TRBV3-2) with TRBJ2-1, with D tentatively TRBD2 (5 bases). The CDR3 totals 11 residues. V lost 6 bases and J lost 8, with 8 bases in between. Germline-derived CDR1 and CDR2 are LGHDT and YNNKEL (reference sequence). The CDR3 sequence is CASSTRDEQFF. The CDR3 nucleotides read TGTGCCAGCAGTACTAGGGATGAGCAGTTCTTC.

The CDR3: CASSVQGRGEKLFF. In DNA form, the CDR3 reads TGTGCCAGCAGCGTACAGGGGCGCGGTGAAAAACTGTTTTTT. The chain is built from TRBV5-6 and TRBJ1-4; TRBD1 agrees at 7 bases. V gave up 4 bases and J gave up 7 bases; unmatched junction bases: 7. Germline assignment: CDR1 SGHDT and CDR2 YYEEEE. CDR3 length equals 14 residues.

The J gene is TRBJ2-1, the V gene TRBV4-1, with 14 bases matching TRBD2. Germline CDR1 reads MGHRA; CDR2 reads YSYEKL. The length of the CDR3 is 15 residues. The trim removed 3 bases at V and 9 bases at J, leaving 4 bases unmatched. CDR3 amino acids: CASSHLTSGGAEQFF. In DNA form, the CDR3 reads TGCGCCAGCAGCCACTTGACTAGCGGGGGGGCTGAGCAGTTCTTC.

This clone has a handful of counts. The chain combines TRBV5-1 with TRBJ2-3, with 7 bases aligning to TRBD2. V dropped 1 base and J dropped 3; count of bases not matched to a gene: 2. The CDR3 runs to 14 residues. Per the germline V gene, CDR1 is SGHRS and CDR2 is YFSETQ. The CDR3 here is CASSLTSDTDTQYF. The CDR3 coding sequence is TGCGCCAGCAGCTTGACTAGCGATACAGATACGCAGTATTTT.

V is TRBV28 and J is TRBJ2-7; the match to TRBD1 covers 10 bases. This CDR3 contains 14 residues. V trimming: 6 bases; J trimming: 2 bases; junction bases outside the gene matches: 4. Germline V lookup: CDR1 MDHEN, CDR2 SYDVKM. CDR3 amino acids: CASRAGTGAYEQYF. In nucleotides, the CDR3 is TGTGCCAGCAGGGCCGGGACAGGGGCCTACGAGCAGTACTTC.

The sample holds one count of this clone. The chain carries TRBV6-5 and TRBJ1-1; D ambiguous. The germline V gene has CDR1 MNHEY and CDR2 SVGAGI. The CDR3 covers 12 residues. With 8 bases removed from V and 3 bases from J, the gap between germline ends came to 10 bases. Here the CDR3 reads CASSQRDTEAFF. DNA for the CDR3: TGTGCCAGCTCTCAGAGGGACACTGAAGCTTTCTTT.

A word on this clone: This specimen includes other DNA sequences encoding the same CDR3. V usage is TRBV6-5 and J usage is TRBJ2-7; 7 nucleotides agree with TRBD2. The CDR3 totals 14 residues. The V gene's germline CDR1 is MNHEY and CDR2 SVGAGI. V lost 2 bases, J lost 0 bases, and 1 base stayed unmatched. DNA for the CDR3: TGTGCCAGCAGTTACCGCGGGAGCTCCTACGAGCAGTACTTC. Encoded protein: CASSYRGSSYEQYF.

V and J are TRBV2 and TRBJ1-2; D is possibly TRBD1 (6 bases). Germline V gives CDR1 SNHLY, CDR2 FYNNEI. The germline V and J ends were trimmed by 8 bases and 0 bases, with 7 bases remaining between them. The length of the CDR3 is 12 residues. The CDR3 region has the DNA TGTGCCAGCCAGGGGCCTAACTATGGCTACACCTTC. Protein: CASQGPNYGYTF.

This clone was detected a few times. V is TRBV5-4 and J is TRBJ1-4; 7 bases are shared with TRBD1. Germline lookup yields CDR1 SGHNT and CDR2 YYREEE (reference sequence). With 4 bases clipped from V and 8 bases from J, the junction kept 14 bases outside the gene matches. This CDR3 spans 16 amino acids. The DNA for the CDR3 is TGTGCCAGCAGCCCGGAGCCGGGACAGATGTGGGAAAAACTGTTTTTT. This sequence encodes CASSPEPGQMWEKLFF. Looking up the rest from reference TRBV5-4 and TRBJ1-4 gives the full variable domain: ETGVTQSPTHLIKTRGQQVTLRCSSQSGHNTVSWYQQALGQGPQFIFQYYREEENGRGNFPPRFSGLQFPNYSSELNVNALELDDSALYLCASSPEPGQMWEKLFFGSGTQLSVL.

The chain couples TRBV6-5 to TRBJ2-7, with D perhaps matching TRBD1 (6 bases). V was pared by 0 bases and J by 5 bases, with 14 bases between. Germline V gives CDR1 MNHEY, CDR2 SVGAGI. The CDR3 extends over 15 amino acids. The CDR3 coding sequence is TGTGCCAGCAGTTACTCCTTGACAGGATCCCACGAGCAGTACTTC. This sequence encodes CASSYSLTGSHEQYF.

The CDR3, as DNA: TGTGCCAGCAGTTTCCTGAGAGAGTCACCCCTCCACTTT. Protein sequence: CASSFLRESPLHF. The chain uses TRBV27 and TRBJ1-6; unclear D gene. Germline CDR1 and CDR2: MNHEY and SMNVEV (reference sequence). Trimming removed 3 bases from V and 10 bases from J, with 10 bases in between. This CDR3 spans 13 amino acids.

This chain's CDR3 is CASSFEGGSYNEQFF. CDR3 in DNA: TGCGCCAGCAGCTTCGAGGGAGGGTCATACAATGAGCAGTTCTTC. The J gene is TRBJ2-1, the V gene TRBV5-1, with 7 bases lining up with TRBD2. CDR1 and CDR2 (germline): SGHRS, YFSETQ. The CDR3 is 15 residues long. V lost 2 bases, J lost 4 bases, and 6 bases stayed unmatched.

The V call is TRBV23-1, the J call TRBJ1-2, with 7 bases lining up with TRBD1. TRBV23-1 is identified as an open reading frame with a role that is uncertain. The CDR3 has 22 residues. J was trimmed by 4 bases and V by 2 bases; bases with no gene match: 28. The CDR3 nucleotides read TGCGCCAGCAGTCAAAGTCCGACCCACCGGAGGGGGCGAGATTTGAGATGCTATGGCTACACCTTC. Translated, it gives CASSQSPTHRRGRDLRCYGYTF.

This CDR3 reads CASSPGETNEKLFF. The CDR3 region has the DNA TGCGCCAGCAGCCCAGGGGAAACTAATGAAAAACTGTTTTTT. This rearrangement joins TRBV5-1 to TRBJ1-4; TRBD1 is a possible D gene (6 bases). Germline CDR1 SGHRS, CDR2 YFSETQ. V lost 4 bases and J 1 base, leaving 8 bases between the germline ends. This CDR3 spans 14 amino acids.